A selection of T cell receptor beta chains follows, all from one sample in a study of T cell repertoires in cytomegalovirus infection. Each CDR3 protein is one row after TCRdb ran MiXCR on the reads. The table lists about 450,000 distinct CDR3 sequences, roughly 30% of them singletons, with roughly 15% in the top ten. The sample comprised PBMCs. These receptors were obtained from a human donor in good health (CMV status not recorded). Some clones in this sample may be carry-over from other donors' samples. CDR3s include the opening cysteine and the closing phenylalanine or tryptophan. D genes are given only for firm matches. Not every row has a clone size; where given, it reads once, few, many or a size class.

v_gene	abundance	j_gene	d_gene	CDR3nt	CDR3aa
TRBV18	few	TRBJ2-2	-	TGTGCCAGCTCACCGGCGCCGCGGGGAGCGAACACCGGGGAGCTGTTTTTT	CASSPAPRGANTGELFF
TRBV10-1	-	TRBJ1-4	-	TGCGCCAGCAGTGATCGCAGGGTTAACTCCGCAACTAATGAAAAACTGTTTTTT	CASSDRRVNSATNEKLFF
TRBV6-2/TRBV6-3	-	TRBJ2-4	-	TGTGCCAGCGGATACAGTGGGGCCAAAAACATTCAGTACTTC	CASGYSGAKNIQYF
TRBV7-8	many	TRBJ2-5	TRBD1	TGTGCCAGCAGCTCCCGGACAGGGGGCATGGAGACCCAGTACTTC	CASSSRTGGMETQYF
TRBV20-1	few	TRBJ1-1	-	TGCAGTGCTAGAGATCACTATGTAGGGGTTACTGAAGCTTTCTTT	CSARDHYVGVTEAFF
TRBV6-1	-	TRBJ1-2	-	TGTGCCAGCAGTCGTGCAGGCGCTAACTATGGCTACACCTTC	CASSRAGANYGYTF
TRBV5-4	-	TRBJ2-1	TRBD2	TGTGCCAGCAGCGGAAGAGCGGGGGCCCTTCCCAGTGAGCAGTTCTTC	CASSGRAGALPSEQFF
TRBV7-2	few	TRBJ2-2	-	TGTGCCAGCAGCCCTCCGGGACTTCTCAACACCGGGGAGCTGTTTTTT	CASSPPGLLNTGELFF
TRBV14	few	TRBJ1-2	-	TGTGCCAGCAGCCAAGATTTGGGGGGGCGACAGACTAATGGCTACACCTTC	CASSQDLGGRQTNGYTF
TRBV7-6	few	TRBJ2-3	TRBD2	TGTGCCAGCAGCTTAGGGACTAGCGGGGTAGATACGCAGTATTTT	CASSLGTSGVDTQYF
TRBV2	-	TRBJ2-4	TRBD1	TGTGCCAGCAGTGATGCAGGGGGCAAAAACATTCAGTACTTC	CASSDAGGKNIQYF
TRBV7-2	many	TRBJ2-6	-	TGTGCCAGCAGCAAGGGACTCCTTGCCGGGGCCAACGTCCTGACTTTC	CASSKGLLAGANVLTF
TRBV18	few	TRBJ2-6	-	TGTGCCAGCTCACCCAATCTCTCCGGGGCCAACGTCCTGACTTTC	CASSPNLSGANVLTF
TRBV10-3	-	TRBJ2-1	-	TGTGCCATCAGTGATCGGGGGCGCGAGCAGTTCTTC	CAISDRGREQFF
TRBV25-1	-	TRBJ2-1	-	TGTGCCAGCAGTGAATGGGGTAGAGGCGGGGTGGGCTATGAGCAGTTCTTC	CASSEWGRGGVGYEQFF
TRBV19	-	TRBJ1-1	-	TGTGCCAGTAGTATAGTCTCAGGGGCCGGCACTGAAGCTTTCTTT	CASSIVSGAGTEAFF
TRBV12-3/TRBV12-4	-	TRBJ2-3	-	TGTGCCAGCAGTAACCGGAGAGATACGCAGTATTTT	CASSNRRDTQYF
TRBV7-6	many	TRBJ2-1	TRBD1	TGTGCCAGCAGCGGACAGGGGGCGAGCTCCTACAATGAGCAGTTCTTC	CASSGQGASSYNEQFF
TRBV6-6	once	TRBJ1-4	-	TGTGCCAGCAGTAACCATCCCACCGGAGGCACTAAAGAAAAACTGTTTTTT	CASSNHPTGGTKEKLFF
TRBV28	-	TRBJ1-5	TRBD1	TGTGCCAGCAGTCCGCGGAGGACAGGGGGAGGGGATCAGCCCCAGCATTTT	CASSPRRTGGGDQPQHF
TRBV7-6	few	TRBJ1-2	-	TGTGCCAGCAGCTTACACGAGGCGTATGGCTACACCTTC	CASSLHEAYGYTF
TRBV5-1	-	TRBJ2-3	-	TGCGCCAGCAGCTTGTTAGCCTCATCCGGGGATACGCAGTATTTT	CASSLLASSGDTQYF
TRBV7-3	few	TRBJ2-3	-	TGTGCCAGCAGCCCGTCTTCGCCGCACAGTACAGATACGCAGTATTTT	CASSPSSPHSTDTQYF
TRBV6-2/TRBV6-3	few	TRBJ2-5	-	TGTGCCAGCAGTAACCGGGGGACCCAGTACTTC	CASSNRGTQYF
TRBV6-6	-	TRBJ2-3	TRBD2	TGTGCCAGCAGTTACTCAGGCGGGGGGGAAATAGATACGCAGTATTTT	CASSYSGGGEIDTQYF
TRBV4-1	-	TRBJ2-7	-	TGCGCCAGCAGCCAAGATAGTAGCAGAACCTACGAGCAGTACTTC	CASSQDSSRTYEQYF
TRBV6-5	few	TRBJ2-7	-	TGTGCCAGCAGAGCTGGACAGTCCTGGAACTACGAGCAGTACTTC	CASRAGQSWNYEQYF